The 10 T cell receptor beta chains reported below all come from one sample, sequenced in a study of regulatory T cells in long-lasting Graves disease. The time point is: newly diagnosed GD, antithyroid drugs for less than 3 months. With RNA extracted from PBMCs as input, the TCR library was made. For TCR beta, libraries came from iRepertoire HTBI primers and Arm-PCR of CDR3 regions. Via MiXCR, TCRdb re-called the multiplex PCR reads, giving one row per CDR3 protein. The sample lists 200,000 to 250,000 distinct CDR3 sequences; 15% to 20% were seen once. These data also featured in a second study, about T cells in Graves' hyperthyroidism and ophthalmopathy.

The sample was peripheral blood mononuclear cells (PBMCs), taken at new diagnosis, from a patient treated with antithyroid drugs. Receptors originate from a woman aged 25 to 39 with Graves disease.

This sequence joins TRBV11-3 and TRBJ1-4, with 9 positions matching TRBD1. V lost 4 bases and J lost 5; bases outside the gene matches: 2. Germline CDR1 is SGHNT and CDR2 is YENEEA. The CDR3 spans 14 residues. CDR3 sequence: CASSWGQGNEKLFF. DNA of the CDR3: TGTGCCAGCAGCTGGGGACAGGGAAATGAAAAACTGTTTTTT. Drawing the rest from reference TRBV11-3 and TRBJ1-4, the complete variable domain is EAGVVQSPRYKIIEKKQPVAFWCNPISGHNTLYWYLQNLGQGPELLIRYENEEAVDDSQLPKDRFSAERLKGVDSTLKIQPAELGDSAVYLCASSWGQGNEKLFFGSGTQLSVL.

This clonotype was counted at least ten times. This sequence joins TRBV27 and TRBJ2-5; D unclear. The CDR3 extends over 12 amino acids. Germline loops: CDR1 MNHEY, CDR2 SMNVEV (reference sequence). V gave up 5 bases and J gave up 0 bases, with 4 bases separating them. Here the CDR3 DNA reads TGTGCCAGCAGTGCAAACCAAGAGACCCAGTACTTC. Translation: CASSANQETQYF.

In its sample, this clonotype was seen a few times. The chain is built from TRBV24-1 and TRBJ2-3, with D maybe TRBD1 (6 bases). The CDR3 sequence is 16 residues long. The germline gives CDR1 KGHDR, CDR2 SFDVKD. Trimming pared 3 bases from V and 4 bases from J, leaving 16 bases between. CDR3 in DNA: TGTGCCACCAGTGATCCGGCTTCACAGGGTCCAGATACGCAGTATTTT. This translates into CATSDPASQGPDTQYF.

This clonotype appeared many times. The chain combines TRBV7-9 with TRBJ1-1; TRBD1 agrees at 7 bases. V shed 6 bases, J shed 1 base, and the junction held 5 bases outside the gene matches. CDR3 length: 14 amino acids. Germline CDR1 is SEHNR and CDR2 is FQNEAQ (reference sequence). The CDR3 DNA is TGTGCCAGCAGTCCCGGGACAGCGAACACTGAAGCTTTCTTT. This gives the protein CASSPGTANTEAFF.

Here the CDR3 DNA reads TGTGCCAGCACCCGGGGGACAGTAAGCTCTGGAAACACCATATATTTT. As protein: CASTRGTVSSGNTIYF. The rearrangement uses TRBV2 and TRBJ1-3; 7 nucleotides match TRBD1. V lost 7 bases to trimming and J lost 0 bases; unmatched junction nucleotides: 9. Germline V gives CDR1 SNHLY, CDR2 FYNNEI. CDR3 length equals 16 residues.

Comments on this clonotype: The junction and the germline gene differ at one end; a read error may be behind it. The rearrangement links TRBV11-2 to TRBJ1-3; D uncertain. CDR1 and CDR2 from the germline V gene are SGHAT and FQNNGV. The CDR3 covers 18 residues. The CDR3 sequence is CASSLGLVLRSSGNAIYF. The DNA for the CDR3 is TGTGCCAGCAGCTTAGGCCTAGTTTTAAGGAGCTCTGGAAACGCCATATATTTT. Full variable domain (remainder filled in from reference TRBV11-2 and TRBJ1-3): EAGVAQSPRYKIIEKRQSVAFWCNPISGHATLYWYQQILGQGPKLLIQFQNNGVVDDSQLPKDRFSAERLKGVDSTLKIQPAKLEDSAVYLCASSLGLVLRSSGNAIYFGEGSWLTVV.

The genes are TRBV12-3 or TRBV12-4 and TRBJ2-1; TRBD2 matches 8 bases. This CDR3 is built from 17 residues. V dropped 6 bases and J dropped 0; count of bases not matched to a gene: 10. The CDR3 coding sequence is TGTGCCAGCAGGTCAAGAGGGACTAGTGGCTCCTACAATGAGCAGTTCTTC. The encoded protein is CASRSRGTSGSYNEQFF.

This clonotype has ten or more counts. This chain links TRBV12-3 or TRBV12-4 with TRBJ1-1; tentative D call: TRBD1 (5 bases). The CDR3 runs 15 residues. Trimming took off 5 bases at V and 4 bases at J, with 17 bases between the two ends. The CDR3 protein is CASSPRDGGVTEAFF. CDR3 coding DNA: TGTGCCAGCAGTCCCCGGGACGGGGGGGTCACTGAAGCTTTCTTT.

The CDR3 nucleotides read TGTGCCATCAGTGGGGACCCGGCCACAGATACGCAGTATTTT. This sequence encodes CAISGDPATDTQYF. V and J are TRBV10-3 and TRBJ2-3; D may match TRBD1 or TRBD2 (5 bases each). V was cut by 4 bases and J by 2 bases, with 10 bases left in between. The CDR3 is 14 amino acids. Germline CDR1 ENHRY, CDR2 SYGVKD.

At least ten counts were recorded for this clonotype. The chain couples TRBV6-2 or TRBV6-3 to TRBJ1-3, with 9 bases that match TRBD1. This CDR3 has 16 residues. Germline V lookup: CDR1 MNHEY, CDR2 SVGEGT. V lost 5 bases to trimming and J lost 4 bases; unmatched junction nucleotides: 9. The CDR3 protein is CASSDYRGLKGNTIYF. CDR3 DNA sequence: TGTGCCAGCAGTGACTACAGGGGGCTAAAAGGAAACACCATATATTTT.